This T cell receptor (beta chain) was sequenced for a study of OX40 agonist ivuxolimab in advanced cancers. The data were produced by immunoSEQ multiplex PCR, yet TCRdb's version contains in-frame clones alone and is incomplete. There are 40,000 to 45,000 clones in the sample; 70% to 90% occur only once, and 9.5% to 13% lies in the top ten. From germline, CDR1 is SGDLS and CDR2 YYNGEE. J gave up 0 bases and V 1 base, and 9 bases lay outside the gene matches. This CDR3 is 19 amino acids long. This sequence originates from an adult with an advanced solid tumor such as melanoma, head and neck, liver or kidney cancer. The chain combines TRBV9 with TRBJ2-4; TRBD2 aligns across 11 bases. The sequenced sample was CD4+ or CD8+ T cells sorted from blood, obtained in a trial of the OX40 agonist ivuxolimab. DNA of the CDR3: TGTGCCAGCAGCGTACCTCTAGCGGGGGGCCGGCTAGCCAAAAACATTCAGTACTTC. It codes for CASSVPLAGGRLAKNIQYF.